One sample yielded the 4 T cell receptor beta chains listed below, sequenced in a study of cytomegalovirus exposure and HLA in healthy donors. The study ran its PCR with 60 Vbeta and 13 Jbeta primers. Clones were read by immunoSEQ multiplex PCR, and TCRdb kept only the in-frame ones, dropping some. The sample includes about 99,000 clones, 60% to 85% of them seen just once. Input material: PBMCs. Source of these receptors: a woman aged 18-35 years in good health and CMV-seropositive.

The chain combines TRBV6-5 with TRBJ2-1, with 8 bases identical to TRBD2. The germline V gene encodes CDR1 MNHEY and CDR2 SVGAGI. J was trimmed by 6 bases and V by 2 bases; bases with no gene match: 6. CDR3 size: 15 residues. The CDR3 protein is CASSYGAGAGNEQFF. As DNA, the CDR3 is TGTGCCAGCAGTTACGGAGCGGGAGCCGGCAATGAGCAGTTCTTC.

The CDR3 coding sequence is TGCGCCAGCAGGGATCCGGGACTAGCGGGGGAACACAATGAGCAGTTCTTC. Protein: CASRDPGLAGEHNEQFF. The J gene is TRBJ2-1, the V gene TRBV5-1; TRBD2 agrees at 14 bases. The CDR3 has 17 amino acids. Germline V gene sequence: CDR1 SGHRS, CDR2 YFSETQ. Trimming cost V 5 bases and J 5 bases; bases outside gene matches: 9.

J is TRBJ1-1 and V is TRBV5-1; 11 nucleotides align to TRBD1. Germline V gives CDR1 SGHRS, CDR2 YFSETQ. V shed 3 bases and J 4 bases; nucleotides not matched to a gene: 2. The CDR3 has 14 residues. The CDR3 loop reads CASSSGTGGTEAFF. In DNA, the CDR3 is TGCGCCAGCAGCTCAGGGACAGGGGGCACTGAAGCTTTCTTT.

The chain joins TRBV28 to TRBJ2-1; D not certain. This CDR3 is built from 14 residues. CDR1 is MDHEN, CDR2 SYDVKM, per germline. V lost 6 bases and J lost 11, with 20 bases in between. The CDR3 DNA reads TGTGCCAGCAGCCGCCCGATGGAGCTAGACCAGCAGTTCTTC. Its protein is CASSRPMELDQQFF.